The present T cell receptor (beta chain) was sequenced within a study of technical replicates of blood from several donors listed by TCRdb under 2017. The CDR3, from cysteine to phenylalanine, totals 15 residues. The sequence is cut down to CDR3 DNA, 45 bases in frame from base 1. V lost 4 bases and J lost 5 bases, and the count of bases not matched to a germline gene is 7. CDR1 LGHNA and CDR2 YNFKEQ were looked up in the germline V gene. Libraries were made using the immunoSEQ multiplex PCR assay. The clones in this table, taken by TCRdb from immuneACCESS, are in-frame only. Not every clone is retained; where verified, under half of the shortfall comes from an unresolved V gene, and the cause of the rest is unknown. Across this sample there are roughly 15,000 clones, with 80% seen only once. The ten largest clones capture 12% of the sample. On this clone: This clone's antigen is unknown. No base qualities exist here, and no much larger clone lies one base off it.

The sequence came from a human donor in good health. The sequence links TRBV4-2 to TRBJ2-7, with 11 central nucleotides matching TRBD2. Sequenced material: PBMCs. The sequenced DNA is TGTGCCAGCAGCCCCCTAGCGGGAGGTTCACACGAGCAGTACTTC. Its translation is CASSPLAGGSHEQYF.